Each of the 10 T cell receptor beta chains below was sequenced from the same sample in a study of spatial heterogeneity in lung cancer. A single record per CDR3 protein comes from TCRdb applying MiXCR to the 5' RACE reads. The sample has over 35,000 distinct CDR3 sequences, over 9.5% seen once; the top ten hold approximately 17%. Time point reported: blood at routine non-recurrence follow-up after resection. Sequenced here: PBMCs, sampled at follow-up. The receptors were sampled from a female donor with early-stage non-small cell lung cancer.

The chain carries TRBV7-6 and TRBJ2-5, with a possible D match to TRBD1 (5 bases). The CDR3 is 13 residues long. Germline CDR1 reads SGHVS; CDR2 reads FNYEAQ. Deletions cut 4 bases from V and 3 bases from J, with 9 bases between. The CDR3 nucleotides read TGTGCCAGCAGCTCGCCGACAGAAGAGACCCAGTACTTC. It translates to CASSSPTEETQYF.

This clonotype was found a few times. The V and J genes are TRBV6-5 and TRBJ2-5; D is unresolved. Trimming left V 4 bases short and J 1 base short, with 13 bases between. Germline-derived CDR1 and CDR2 are MNHEY and SVGAGI. The CDR3 contains 15 residues. The CDR3 sequence is CASSFGRGPQETQYF. Written as DNA, the CDR3 is TGTGCCAGCAGTTTCGGACGAGGCCCCCAAGAGACCCAGTACTTC.

Only a few counts were recorded for this clonotype. This sequence joins TRBV29-1 and TRBJ1-1; no reliable D call. This CDR3 is 13 amino acids long. Trimming removed 4 bases from V and 1 base from J, with 10 bases in between. Germline loops: CDR1 SQVTM, CDR2 ANQGSEA. CDR3 amino acids: CSVGKNQNTEAFF. In DNA form, the CDR3 reads TGCAGCGTTGGAAAGAATCAGAACACTGAAGCTTTCTTT. The variable domain in full, completed from reference TRBV29-1 and TRBJ1-1, reads SAVISQKPSRDICQRGTSLTIQCQVDSQVTMMFWYRQQPGQSLTLIATANQGSEATYESGFVIDKFPISRPNLTFSTLTVSNMSPEDSSIYLCSVGKNQNTEAFFGQGTRLTVV.

This chain links TRBV20-1 with TRBJ2-7; 7 bases match TRBD1. Trimming took 6 bases from V and 1 from J; bases not matched to a gene: 3. From germline, CDR1 is DFQATT and CDR2 SNEGSKA (reference sequence). The CDR3 sequence is 12 residues long. CDR3 coding DNA: TGCAGTGCCTCGGACAGGTCCTACGAGCAGTACTTC. Residues: CSASDRSYEQYF.

This clonotype has only a few counts. The J gene is TRBJ1-5, the V gene TRBV7-2; D unresolved. This CDR3 region has 15 residues. Per the germline V gene, CDR1 is SGHTA and CDR2 is FQGNSA. Trimming removed 7 bases at V and 0 bases at J, with 13 bases between. CDR3 sequence reads: CASILRGYSNQPQHF. The DNA for the CDR3 is TGTGCCAGCATCCTCAGAGGCTATAGCAATCAGCCCCAGCATTTT.

This clonotype was seen repeatedly, ten times or more. The rearrangement links TRBV2 to TRBJ1-5; D is unclear. With 1 base removed from V and 5 bases from J, the gap between germline ends came to 15 bases. The CDR3 runs to 16 residues. Looked up from germline, CDR1 is SNHLY and CDR2 is FYNNEI. DNA for the CDR3: TGTGCCAGCAGTGAAGGCGGCCTTAGGGTTGATCAGCCCCAGCATTTT. This encodes CASSEGGLRVDQPQHF.

V usage is TRBV5-1 and J usage is TRBJ2-1; the D is unclear. The germline V gene encodes CDR1 SGHRS and CDR2 YFSETQ. CDR3 length equals 15 residues. The germline V and J ends were trimmed by 2 bases and 1 base, with 10 bases remaining between them. CDR3 sequence reads: CASSFGRPSYNEQFF. In DNA, the CDR3 is TGCGCCAGCAGCTTTGGGCGGCCTTCCTACAATGAGCAGTTCTTC.

This clonotype was found many times. The chain joins TRBV13 to TRBJ2-3; 8 nucleotides agree with TRBD1. This CDR3 spans 15 amino acids. Germline V gene sequence: CDR1 PRHDT, CDR2 FYEKMQ (reference sequence). V shed 4 bases and J 4 bases; nucleotides not matched to a gene: 7. CDR3 residues: CASSSDRVGADTQYF. CDR3 in DNA: TGTGCCAGCAGCTCGGACAGGGTTGGGGCAGATACGCAGTATTTT.

This clonotype showed up many times. The V and J genes are TRBV28 and TRBJ2-1, with TRBD1 identical over 9 bases. CDR1 and CDR2 (germline): MDHEN, SYDVKM. Trimming at V came to 4 bases and at J to 6 bases, leaving 10 bases not matched to a gene. The CDR3 totals 16 residues. This CDR3 reads CASSSYRGRGSNEQFF. CDR3 DNA sequence: TGTGCCAGCAGTTCATACAGGGGGCGGGGAAGCAATGAGCAGTTCTTC. Supplemented by reference TRBV28 and TRBJ2-1, the full variable domain reads DVKVTQSSRYLVKRTGEKVFLECVQDMDHENMFWYRQDPGLGLRLIYFSYDVKMKEKGDIPEGYSVSREKKERFSLILESASTNQTSMYLCASSSYRGRGSNEQFFGPGTRLTVL.

This clonotype was seen ten or more times. This rearrangement joins TRBV9 to TRBJ2-1; 9 bases line up with TRBD1. Trimming cost V 0 bases and J 4 bases; bases outside gene matches: 5. In germline, CDR1 is SGDLS, CDR2 YYNGEE. This CDR3 has 16 residues. In DNA form, the CDR3 reads TGTGCCAGCAGCGTAGGAGGACAGGGGAAATACAATGAGCAGTTCTTC. Protein: CASSVGGQGKYNEQFF.